What follows is one TCR beta chain and its context. Its antigen is not identified. With 60 Vbeta and 13 Jbeta primers, the PCR was carried out. Here immunoSEQ multiplex PCR was the method, and the copy in TCRdb shows in-frame clones only, minus some. Altogether 80,000 to 130,000 clones are present, around 84% being singletons, with the ten largest covering about 1.1%. The sample originates from a study of cytomegalovirus exposure and HLA in healthy donors. Study findings and constraints: Roughly uniform depth of sequencing across donors was assumed in presence/absence analyses. Most CMV-associated TCR beta chains were later found to appear HLA-restricted.

The CDR3 contains 15 residues. V lost 6 bases, J lost 1 base, and 10 bases lay in between. Germline assignment: CDR1 LNHDA and CDR2 SQIVND (reference sequence). This chain uses TRBV19 with TRBJ2-6, with D tentatively TRBD2 (5 bases). The sequenced sample was PBMCs. The receptor comes from a woman aged 18-30 years in good health and CMV-seronegative. CDR3 nucleotide sequence: TGTGCCAGTAGGCCAGAGGGATCTGGGGCCAACGTCCTGACTTTC. Protein product: CASRPEGSGANVLTF.